This passage covers 21 T cell receptor beta chains from one sample sequenced in a study. TCRdb independently ran MiXCR on the RT-PCR reads; one entry per CDR3 protein. Of 650,000 to 800,000 distinct CDR3 sequences listed, more than 13% are singletons. The material sequenced was memory CD4+ T cells from blood. Receptors originate from a female donor in good health, serving as a healthy control.

This clonotype showed up many times. DNA for the CDR3: TGCGCCAGCAGCTCCGGACAGGGTGGTGAAGCTTTCTTT. This gives the protein CASSSGQGGEAFF. J is TRBJ1-1 and V is TRBV5-1; 8 bases match TRBD1. Germline V gene data show CDR1 as SGHRS and CDR2 as YFSETQ. This CDR3 has 13 residues. V lost 3 bases to trimming and J lost 7 bases; unmatched junction nucleotides: 5.

V gene TRBV6-5 combines with J gene TRBJ2-2, with D unresolved. There are 19 residues in the CDR3. Trimming took 2 bases from V and 7 from J, leaving 26 bases between them. CDR1 is MNHEY and CDR2 is SVGAGI in the germline V gene. CDR3: CASSYISIGPRVRGGELFF. The CDR3 DNA follows: TGTGCCAGCAGTTACATTTCTATTGGGCCTCGCGTACGTGGCGGGGAGCTGTTTTTT.

In this sample, this clonotype turned up many times. This chain links TRBV27 with TRBJ2-1; 13 bases align to TRBD2. The germline V gene has CDR1 MNHEY and CDR2 SMNVEV (reference sequence). The CDR3 runs to 19 residues. Trimming removed 3 bases from V and 7 bases from J; junction bases left unmatched: 15. The CDR3 sequence is CASSLTGGPGLAGTNEQFF. DNA for the CDR3: TGTGCCAGCAGTTTGACGGGGGGGCCGGGACTAGCGGGAACGAATGAGCAGTTCTTC.

The chain employs TRBV11-2 and TRBJ2-2, with D perhaps matching TRBD1 (6 bases). The CDR3 extends over 16 amino acids. Germline V lookup: CDR1 SGHAT, CDR2 FQNNGV. V was pared by 7 bases and J by 2 bases, with 17 bases between. The CDR3 loop reads CASTPWDTTNTGELFF. CDR3 nucleotide sequence: TGTGCCAGCACCCCCTGGGACACCACAAACACCGGGGAGCTGTTTTTT.

This clonotype showed up just a few times. The genes are TRBV6-5 and TRBJ1-1, with D unresolved. The V end was cut by 2 bases, the J end by 3 bases, with 7 bases between. Germline V CDR1 and CDR2: MNHEY, SVGAGI. There are 13 residues in the CDR3. The chain's CDR3 is CASSYGGYTEAFF. CDR3 nucleotide sequence: TGTGCCAGCAGTTACGGAGGATACACTGAAGCTTTCTTT.

As to this clonotype: The junction departs from the called germline gene at one end, perhaps through a read error. This rearrangement joins TRBV7-3 to TRBJ2-5; 9 nucleotides match TRBD1. The CDR3 length is 16 residues. Germline CDR1 reads SGHTA; CDR2 reads FQGTGA. The CDR3 DNA reads TGTGCCATCAGCTTAAGCGACAGGGGGATCCAAGAGACCCAGTACTTC. This gives the protein CAISLSDRGIQETQYF. Complete variable domain (other parts from reference TRBV7-3 and TRBJ2-5): GAGVSQTPSNKVTEKGKYVELRCDPISGHTALYWYRQSLGQGPEFLIYFQGTGAADDSGLPNDRFFAVRPEGSVSTLKIQRTERGDSAVYLCAISLSDRGIQETQYFGPGTRLLVL.

This clonotype showed up many times. V usage is TRBV7-2 and J usage is TRBJ2-5; 7 nucleotides match TRBD1. The V gene's germline CDR1 is SGHTA and CDR2 FQGNSA. The CDR3 is made up of 14 amino acids. The V gene end was trimmed by 2 bases and the J gene end by 5 bases; junction bases not matched to a gene: 5. The CDR3 protein is CASSLRGGAETQYF. For the CDR3, the DNA is TGTGCCAGCAGCTTACGAGGGGGCGCGGAGACCCAGTACTTC.

This clonotype has a handful of counts. V gene TRBV5-1 combines with J gene TRBJ2-7; 9 bases match TRBD1. This CDR3 spans 14 amino acids. After removal of 3 bases from V and 3 bases from J, the junction contained 4 bases not matched to a gene. Germline V gene lookup returns CDR1 SGHRS and CDR2 YFSETQ. The CDR3 DNA is TGCGCCAGCAGCTCTGTGGACAGGGGCTACGAGCAGTACTTC. Protein: CASSSVDRGYEQYF.

This clonotype was observed a handful of times. This rearrangement joins TRBV20-1 to TRBJ1-5; the D is unclear. This CDR3 is built from 14 residues. Deletions cut 3 bases from V and 3 bases from J, with 12 bases between. Looked up from germline, CDR1 is DFQATT and CDR2 is SNEGSKA (reference sequence). This chain's CDR3 is CSASVTQSNQPQHF. CDR3 sequence (DNA): TGCAGTGCTAGTGTTACACAATCCAATCAGCCCCAGCATTTT.

This clonotype was found once. The genes are TRBV9 and TRBJ2-7; no clear D. The CDR3 covers 14 residues. Germline CDR1 is SGDLS and CDR2 is YYNGEE. Trimming took 4 bases from V and 0 from J, leaving 11 bases between them. Here the CDR3 DNA reads TGTGCCAGCAGCTTGGAACAGAACTCCTACGAGCAGTACTTC. Translated, it gives CASSLEQNSYEQYF.

This clonotype was seen a few times. The genes are TRBV5-1 and TRBJ2-1, with TRBD2 identical over 16 bases. CDR3 length: 20 residues. V was clipped by 1 base and J by 2 bases; unmatched bases: 9. Germline lookup yields CDR1 SGHRS and CDR2 YFSETQ. CDR3 sequence: CASSLTPGLAGGQAYNEQFF. The CDR3 region has the DNA TGCGCCAGCAGCTTGACTCCGGGACTAGCGGGAGGGCAGGCCTACAATGAGCAGTTCTTC. Combining the CDR3 with reference TRBV5-1 and TRBJ2-1 gives the whole variable domain KAGVTQTPRYLIKTRGQQVTLSCSPISGHRSVSWYQQTPGQGLQFLFEYFSETQRNKGNFPGRFSGRQFSNSRSEMNVSTLELGDSALYLCASSLTPGLAGGQAYNEQFFGPGTRLTVL.

Concerning this clonotype itself: Relative to the germline gene, one junction end is altered; a read error may explain this. The chain carries TRBV19 and TRBJ2-1, with 8 nucleotides matching TRBD2. CDR1 is LNHDA, CDR2 SQIVND, per germline (reference sequence). The CDR3 sequence is 14 residues long. The CDR3 loop reads CASSPLAEANKQFF. CDR3 bases: TGTGCCAGTAGTCCACTAGCGGAGGCCAATAAGCAGTTCTTC. Based on the CDR3 plus reference TRBV19 and TRBJ2-1, the full variable domain is DGGITQSPKYLFRKEGQNVTLSCEQNLNHDAMYWYRQDPGQGLRLIYYSQIVNDFQKGDIAEGYSVSREKKESFPLTVTSAQKNPTAFYLCASSPLAEANKQFFGPGTRLTVL.

To note about this clonotype: A much larger clone differs from this one at a single base, so this may be a read error. DNA for the CDR3: TGTGCCAGCAGTTTAGCGGGAGACTGGGGCTGTGAGCAGTACTTC. As protein: CASSLAGDWGCEQYF. This sequence joins TRBV12-3 or TRBV12-4 and TRBJ2-7; either TRBD1 or TRBD2 may supply D (5 bases each). V lost 0 bases and J lost 7, with 16 bases in between. The CDR3 is 15 amino acids.

The genes are TRBV2 and TRBJ2-7; no clear D gene. CDR3 length: 12 residues. Germline V gene lookup returns CDR1 SNHLY and CDR2 FYNNEI. V was shortened by 2 bases and J by 5 bases, with 7 bases between the two germline ends. CDR3 sequence reads: CASSEYEDEQYF. The DNA for the CDR3 is TGTGCCAGCAGTGAATACGAGGACGAGCAGTACTTC.

The genes are TRBV5-1 and TRBJ1-2, with D possibly being TRBD1 (6 bases). The CDR3 consists of 16 residues. Trimming shortened V by 0 bases and J by 2 bases, and 14 bases separated the two germline ends. From germline, CDR1 is SGHRS and CDR2 YFSETQ. Here the CDR3 reads CASSLAGDRINYGYTF. CDR3 bases: TGCGCCAGCAGCTTGGCCGGCGACAGGATCAACTATGGCTACACCTTC.

The V call is TRBV7-9, the J call TRBJ2-1; 7 positions match TRBD2. V shed 3 bases and J 2 bases; nucleotides not matched to a gene: 7. CDR1 is SEHNR, CDR2 FQNEAQ, per germline (reference sequence). This CDR3 has 16 amino acids. The CDR3 protein is CASSLGLADTYNEQFF. DNA for the CDR3: TGTGCCAGCAGCTTGGGTCTAGCGGATACCTACAATGAGCAGTTCTTC.

The chain combines TRBV20-1 with TRBJ2-5; D is perhaps TRBD2 (6 bases). This CDR3 contains 13 residues. V lost 5 bases and J lost 5, with 15 bases in between. The germline V gene has CDR1 DFQATT and CDR2 SNEGSKA (reference sequence). CDR3 sequence reads: CSAVVRGRETQYF. The CDR3 DNA sequence: TGCAGTGCTGTAGTGCGGGGCCGGGAGACCCAGTACTTC.

This clonotype occurred a few times. The chain combines TRBV27 with TRBJ2-3; D could derive from TRBD1 or TRBD2 (6 bases each). V was shortened by 4 bases and J by 5 bases, with 16 bases between the two germline ends. Per germline, CDR1 MNHEY and CDR2 SMNVEV (reference sequence). The CDR3 has 15 amino acids. The CDR3 bases are TGTGCCAGCAGTTCCCCCGGGGGCCCCCAAGATACGCAGTATTTT. As protein: CASSSPGGPQDTQYF.

CDR3 loop: CASSLQVADLAEQFF. CDR3 sequence (DNA): TGTGCCAGCAGCCTCCAAGTAGCGGACCTTGCTGAGCAGTTCTTC. The gene calls are TRBV13 and TRBJ2-1; tentative D call: TRBD2 (6 bases). V shed 5 bases and J shed 9 bases, with 20 bases lying between them. This CDR3 is built from 15 residues. Germline V gives CDR1 PRHDT, CDR2 FYEKMQ (reference sequence).

This clonotype was recorded once. The chain recombines TRBV19 with TRBJ1-1; D may be TRBD1 (6 bases). There are 11 residues in the CDR3. CDR1 and CDR2 (germline): LNHDA, SQIVND (reference sequence). Deletions cut 5 bases from V and 9 bases from J, with 10 bases between. CDR3 nucleotide sequence: TGTGCCAGTAGTCCCGGGACACAAGCTTTCTTT. Protein product: CASSPGTQAFF.

This clonotype turned up a few times. The DNA for the CDR3 is TGTGCCAGCAGCCCTAGCGGGAGTCCCGGGGAGCTGTTTTTT. It translates to CASSPSGSPGELFF. The chain employs TRBV7-8 and TRBJ2-2; 10 nucleotides line up with TRBD2. The V and J ends lost 5 bases and 6 bases, in that order; junction bases with no gene match: 3. This CDR3 is 14 amino acids long. CDR1 is SGHVS and CDR2 is FQNEAQ in the germline V gene.